The present TCR beta chain was sequenced within a study of blood T cell repertoires in COVID-19. Each recovered donor of Cohort 3 presented with two negative PCRs, clearance, or symptom resolution. Generated by immunoSEQ multiplex PCR, the TCRdb table keeps only in-frame clones and is missing some. The profile covers about 480,000 clones, with roughly 90% appearing a single time and about 1.7% taken by the ten largest. Germline trimming cut 6 bases from V and 4 bases from J; bases unmatched to any gene: 5. The CDR3 extends over 13 amino acids. Germline loops: CDR1 MNHNS, CDR2 SASEGT. Sequencing was performed on PBMCs or T cells enriched from blood (not recorded which). The rearrangement joins TRBV6-1 to TRBJ1-1; 7 bases line up with TRBD1. This TCR derives from a woman aged 40-49 years who had recovered from COVID-19. The CDR3 reads CASSPGQVTEAFF. In DNA form, the CDR3 reads TGTGCCAGCAGCCCCGGACAGGTCACTGAAGCTTTCTTT.